Presented here are 29 T cell receptor beta chains from one specimen sequenced in a study of blood T cells in healthy people across ages. Using a J-beta primer mix together with a sample-barcoded 5' primer, a second PCR was run for roughly 6 to 12 cycles. In TCRdb, the 5' RACE reads were re-called with MiXCR into one record per CDR3 protein. Here the sample spans about 940,000 distinct CDR3 sequences, approximately 49% being singletons. Sequences were obtained from blood. These receptors were taken from a man aged 30 to 39 in good health.

This clonotype turned up a few times. The genes are TRBV9 and TRBJ2-3; the match to TRBD2 covers 11 bases. Germline V gene data show CDR1 as SGDLS and CDR2 as YYNGEE. This CDR3 spans 16 amino acids. V shed 0 bases, J shed 3 bases, and the junction held 3 bases outside the gene matches. CDR3 loop: CASSVASGGLTDTQYF. Written as DNA, the CDR3 is TGTGCCAGCAGCGTAGCTAGCGGGGGGCTTACAGATACGCAGTATTTT.

This clonotype came up a few times. The chain carries TRBV6-5 and TRBJ2-3; tentatively, D is TRBD2 (6 bases). Trimming cost V 5 bases and J 9 bases, with 12 bases left between them. This CDR3 has 12 residues. Per germline, CDR1 MNHEY and CDR2 SVGAGI. In nucleotides, the CDR3 is TGTGCCAGCAGTACCGGGGGACCGACGCAGTATTTT. Translated, it gives CASSTGGPTQYF.

The chain carries TRBV5-1 and TRBJ1-1; D not certain. Germline V gives CDR1 SGHRS, CDR2 YFSETQ. The CDR3 extends over 14 amino acids. V was cut by 4 bases and J by 0 bases, with 10 bases left in between. The CDR3 DNA reads TGCGCCAGCAGCGTGGCCGACTTGAACACTGAAGCTTTCTTT. This sequence encodes CASSVADLNTEAFF.

This rearrangement joins TRBV7-9 to TRBJ1-4, with 7 bases aligning to TRBD1. Per germline, CDR1 SEHNR and CDR2 FQNEAQ (reference sequence). Unmatched junction bases numbered 4, after V lost 2 bases and J lost 1 base. The CDR3 covers 16 residues. CDR3 sequence reads: CASSLRWDRTNEKLFF. CDR3 nucleotides: TGTGCCAGCAGCTTAAGGTGGGACAGAACTAATGAAAAACTGTTTTTT.

V and J are TRBV7-2 and TRBJ2-3; D may correspond to TRBD1 or TRBD2 (5 bases each). Germline lookup yields CDR1 SGHTA and CDR2 FQGNSA. CDR3 size: 15 residues. The germline V and J ends were trimmed by 5 bases and 3 bases, with 15 bases remaining between them. The CDR3 sequence is CASSPRDGVTDTQYF. DNA of the CDR3: TGTGCCAGCAGCCCGAGGGACGGGGTGACAGATACGCAGTATTTT.

V is TRBV11-2 and J is TRBJ2-7, with 11 positions matching TRBD2. V was pared by 1 base and J by 3 bases, with 8 bases of the junction left unmatched. Germline V gene data show CDR1 as SGHAT and CDR2 as FQNNGV. The CDR3 has 17 amino acids. The CDR3 region has the DNA TGTGCCAGCAGCTTAGTTCAGCCTAGCGGGGGGATCTACGAGCAGTACTTC. Translating it yields CASSLVQPSGGIYEQYF.

This clonotype has just one count. The V and J genes are TRBV7-2 and TRBJ2-3, with a tentative D call TRBD1 (6 bases). Germline V gene data show CDR1 as SGHTA and CDR2 as FQGNSA. CDR3 size: 14 residues. Trimming took 5 bases from V and 6 from J, leaving 15 bases between them. CDR3 in DNA: TGTGCCAGCAGCCCTCACTCCCAGGGGGATACGCAGTATTTT. Its translation: CASSPHSQGDTQYF.

V and J are TRBV10-3 and TRBJ1-5, with D hard to call. Germline V gene lookup returns CDR1 ENHRY and CDR2 SYGVKD. Deletions cut 0 bases from V and 2 bases from J, with 11 bases between. This CDR3 region has 16 residues. The CDR3 here is CAISESGPRGNQPQHF. In DNA, the CDR3 is TGTGCCATCAGTGAGTCGGGCCCTCGGGGCAATCAGCCCCAGCATTTT.

The chain uses TRBV19 and TRBJ1-5; no clear D gene. Deletions cut 3 bases from V and 5 bases from J, with 8 bases between. The germline CDR1 and CDR2 sequences are LNHDA and SQIVND (reference sequence). The CDR3 extends over 13 amino acids. In DNA form, the CDR3 reads TGTGCCAGTAGTATTGGAGGGTATCAGCCCCAGCATTTT. Protein sequence: CASSIGGYQPQHF. Drawing the rest from reference TRBV19 and TRBJ1-5, the complete variable domain is DGGITQSPKYLFRKEGQNVTLSCEQNLNHDAMYWYRQDPGQGLRLIYYSQIVNDFQKGDIAEGYSVSREKKESFPLTVTSAQKNPTAFYLCASSIGGYQPQHFGDGTRLSIL.

The chain couples TRBV3-1 to TRBJ2-5; D gene uncertain. The DNA end is more similar to TRBJ2-7, so the J call may be wrong. This CDR3 has 14 amino acids. Germline CDR1 LGHDT, CDR2 YNNKEL (reference sequence). The CDR3 protein is CASSQDPTSYEQYF. As DNA, the CDR3 is TGTGCCAGCAGCCAAGATCCAACGAGTTACGAGCAGTACTTC.

Comment on this clonotype: At one boundary the junction diverges from the germline segment, which might be a read error. This chain joins TRBV29-1 and TRBJ2-7; D gene ambiguous. CDR3 length: 14 amino acids. Germline-derived CDR1 and CDR2 are SQVTM and ANQGSEA. The CDR3 region has the DNA TGCAGCGTTGTTGCCGACCGAGCGTCCCACGAGCAGAACTTC. Amino acid sequence: CSVVADRASHEQNF.

This clonotype was seen more than once but under ten times. CDR3 residues: CASTPTLRYGYTF. The CDR3 nucleotides are TGTGCCAGCACCCCCACTCTTCGATATGGCTACACCTTC. This chain connects TRBV6-1 to TRBJ1-2; D ambiguous. The ends were cut back, 7 bases at V and 5 bases at J, with 14 bases in the middle. Germline lookup yields CDR1 MNHNS and CDR2 SASEGT. This CDR3 has 13 residues.

The chain recombines TRBV3-1 with TRBJ1-1; D is uncertain. The CDR3 is 13 amino acids. CDR1 is LGHDT and CDR2 is YNNKEL in the germline V gene (reference sequence). The ends were cut back, 0 bases at V and 6 bases at J, with 8 bases in the middle. CDR3: CASSQDWWPEAFF. The CDR3 nucleotides read TGTGCCAGCAGCCAAGATTGGTGGCCTGAAGCTTTCTTT.

In this sample, this clonotype turned up many times. This chain links TRBV27 with TRBJ2-4; TRBD2 might be the D (7 bases). Trimming stripped 0 bases from V and 4 bases from J, with 13 bases between. This CDR3 has 16 amino acids. CDR1 is MNHEY, CDR2 SMNVEV, per germline (reference sequence). CDR3 nucleotide sequence: TGTGCCAGCAGTTTATCGTGGGGGGGCGCGAAAAACATTCAGTACTTC. Translated, it gives CASSLSWGGAKNIQYF.

V usage is TRBV14 and J usage is TRBJ1-1; TRBD1 might be the D (5 bases). Trimming stripped 6 bases from V and 1 base from J, with 12 bases between. Germline V gene sequence: CDR1 SGHDN, CDR2 FVKESK. The CDR3 runs 14 residues. This CDR3 is CASRHGTGNTEAFF. The DNA of the CDR3 is TGTGCCAGCAGACACGGAACAGGGAACACTGAAGCTTTCTTT.

This clonotype was observed a handful of times. V gene TRBV6-2 or TRBV6-3 combines with J gene TRBJ2-5; tentatively, D is TRBD2 (5 bases). V lost 8 bases to trimming and J lost 11 bases, with 15 bases between them. From germline, CDR1 is MNHEY and CDR2 SVGEGT. CDR3 size: 11 residues. The CDR3 nucleotides are TGTGCCAGCGGCCTAGCCAATGAGCAGTACTTC. Residues: CASGLANEQYF.

The chain recombines TRBV6-1 with TRBJ2-5; 7 bases map to TRBD2. Trimming removed 4 bases from V and 1 base from J; junction bases left unmatched: 6. Looked up from germline, CDR1 is MNHNS and CDR2 is SASEGT. The CDR3 spans 15 residues. The CDR3 region has the DNA TGTGCCAGCAGTGCCCCGCGGGGGACCCAAGAGACCCAGTACTTC. Translation: CASSAPRGTQETQYF.

This clonotype appeared a few times. The rearrangement uses TRBV29-1 and TRBJ2-1, with 7 bases matching TRBD2. V shed 4 bases, J shed 0 bases, and the junction held 3 bases outside the gene matches. The germline V gene encodes CDR1 SQVTM and CDR2 ANQGSEA. This CDR3 is built from 14 residues. The CDR3 DNA follows: TGCAGCGTTGGGCCGGGGGGCTCCTACAATGAGCAGTTCTTC. Its protein product is CSVGPGGSYNEQFF.

A remark on this clonotype: A much larger clonotype is one base distant, so this may be a read error. This chain connects TRBV4-1 to TRBJ2-7, with a possible D match to TRBD2 (6 bases). The CDR3 is 16 amino acids. The germline V gene has CDR1 MGHRA and CDR2 YSYEKL. CDR3 DNA: TGCACCAGCAGCCAAGGTCCGGGGGTTCTCGGCTACGAGCAGTACTTC. This sequence encodes CTSSQGPGVLGYEQYF.

This clonotype was recorded a few times. This chain links TRBV12-3 or TRBV12-4 with TRBJ2-3, with 9 nucleotides matching TRBD2. Trimming cost V 5 bases and J 4 bases; bases outside gene matches: 13. The CDR3 extends over 17 amino acids. CDR3 nucleotides: TGTGCCAGCAGTACCGGTACGGGACTAGCTACAGCAGATACGCAGTATTTT. Protein sequence: CASSTGTGLATADTQYF.

Of note for this clonotype: A much larger clone sits a single nucleotide away, making a read error possible. J is TRBJ2-4 and V is TRBV18; D is perhaps TRBD1 (6 bases). This CDR3 region has 14 residues. V was trimmed by 4 bases and J by 13 bases, leaving 20 bases between them. Per the germline V gene, CDR1 is KGHSH and CDR2 is LQKENI. The CDR3 sequence: CASSLQGNSYGQYF. Written as DNA, the CDR3 is TGTGCCAGCTCACTACAGGGAAACAGCTACGGGCAGTACTTC.

The rearrangement joins TRBV3-1 to TRBJ1-1; 7 bases line up with TRBD1. V lost 6 bases to trimming and J lost 7 bases; unmatched junction nucleotides: 8. The CDR3 is 13 residues long. Germline V gene data show CDR1 as LGHDT and CDR2 as YNNKEL (reference sequence). The CDR3 DNA follows: TGTGCCAGCAGGGGAGGGGGCCGGAGTGAAGCTTTCTTT. Encoded protein: CASRGGGRSEAFF.

Comments on this clonotype: Relative to the germline gene, one junction end is altered; a read error may explain this. The CDR3 is CASSPVVRNTEAFF. CDR3 DNA: TGCGCTAGCAGCCCAGTAGTGCGGAACACTGAAGCTTTCTTT. The chain employs TRBV5-1 and TRBJ1-1; D uncertain. Germline values: CDR1 SGHRS, CDR2 YFSETQ. The CDR3 runs 14 residues.

This sequence joins TRBV5-1 and TRBJ2-3; D might be TRBD2 (5 bases). The CDR3 is 16 amino acids. V shed 4 bases and J shed 2 bases, with 17 bases lying between them. Germline V lookup: CDR1 SGHRS, CDR2 YFSETQ. CDR3 sequence reads: CASSLNGEYVTDTQYF. The CDR3 DNA follows: TGCGCCAGCAGCCTGAACGGGGAATATGTCACAGATACGCAGTATTTT. The variable domain in full, with the rest retrieved from reference TRBV5-1 and TRBJ2-3, is KAGVTQTPRYLIKTRGQQVTLSCSPISGHRSVSWYQQTPGQGLQFLFEYFSETQRNKGNFPGRFSGRQFSNSRSEMNVSTLELGDSALYLCASSLNGEYVTDTQYFGPGTRLTVL.

The chain is built from TRBV9 and TRBJ1-6; D unclear. From germline, CDR1 is SGDLS and CDR2 YYNGEE. Trimming shortened V by 2 bases and J by 5 bases, and 8 bases separated the two germline ends. This CDR3 comprises 14 residues. The CDR3 here is CASSVGSDNSPLHF. CDR3 DNA sequence: TGTGCCAGCAGCGTCGGCAGCGATAATTCACCCCTCCACTTT.

In the case of this clonotype: Just one base apart from a much larger clone, this may be a read error. The rearrangement links TRBV20-1 to TRBJ2-7, with D uncertain. The J call is in doubt because the DNA end fits TRBJ2-5 better. The CDR3 loop spans 11 amino acids. Germline-derived CDR1 and CDR2 are DFQATT and SNEGSKA (reference sequence). CDR3 nucleotides: TGCAGAGCCGACCTCCTCCGGACCCAGTACTTC. Translating it yields CRADLLRTQYF.

V gene TRBV2 combines with J gene TRBJ2-3, with 7 nucleotides matching TRBD1. V was clipped by 5 bases and J by 3 bases; unmatched bases: 5. The CDR3 covers 14 residues. The germline CDR1 and CDR2 sequences are SNHLY and FYNNEI. CDR3 in amino acids: CASSRGRGTDTQYF. In nucleotides, the CDR3 is TGTGCCAGCAGTAGGGGCAGGGGGACAGATACGCAGTATTTT.

This clonotype was picked up a small number of times. CDR3 DNA sequence: TGTGCCAGCAGTTTATTAGGGATTAGGGGGGGCAATCAGCCCCAGCATTTT. Translating gives CASSLLGIRGGNQPQHF. The rearrangement uses TRBV28 and TRBJ1-5; possibly TRBD1 for D (6 bases). Trimming took off 1 base at V and 2 bases at J, with 15 bases between the two ends. CDR1 and CDR2 from the germline V gene are MDHEN and SYDVKM. The CDR3 consists of 17 residues.

The genes are TRBV10-3 and TRBJ2-3; 9 positions match TRBD2. Germline CDR1 reads ENHRY; CDR2 reads SYGVKD. Trimming took 0 bases from V and 3 from J; bases not matched to a gene: 7. CDR3 length: 17 amino acids. The CDR3 DNA sequence: TGTGCCATCAGTGAGTCGAAAGTAAGCGGGGGGACAGATACGCAGTATTTT. This translates into CAISESKVSGGTDTQYF.